The clone carrying this T cell receptor (beta chain) has just one count. One end of the junction is discordant with germline, which a read error may explain. Germline CDR1 is KGHSH and CDR2 is LQKENI. This CDR3 is built from 14 residues. This sample was taken from a study of blood T cells in healthy people across ages. Next came a second PCR, run for roughly 6 to 11 cycles, which used a sample-barcoded 5' primer along with a J-beta primer mix. TCRdb passed the 5' RACE reads through MiXCR, listing each CDR3 protein once. The table has about 1.4 million distinct CDR3 sequences, roughly 60% seen once. This chain links TRBV18 with TRBJ1-2; D uncertain. The TCR sequence derives from a man aged 18 to 29 in good health. The specimen was blood. As DNA, the CDR3 is TGTACCAGCTCACCACAATCCATTGATTATGGCTACACCTTC. Protein: CTSSPQSIDYGYTF.